The rows below give T cell receptor beta chains drawn from one sample of a study of blood T cell repertoires in COVID-19. Profiled with immunoSEQ multiplex PCR; TCRdb holds only in-frame clones, not every one. The repertoire holds over 200,000 clones, with over 80% as singletons. Sequencing input: peripheral blood. These receptors came from a man aged 40-49 years with acute or convalescent COVID-19. The CDR3 runs from the conserved cysteine through the conserved F or W. Fields, in order: D gene, clone size, V gene, J gene, CDR3 DNA, CDR3 protein. A D gene is named only where the DNA matches it firmly. Some rows mark clone size as missing; the rest say once, few, many or name a class of expanded clone.

>NA|NA|TRBV5-1|TRBJ2-3
TGCGCCAGCAGCTTTGGGTCCTTTGCGGAGGCGCAGTATTTT
CASSFGSFAEAQYF
>NA|once|TRBV11-3|TRBJ2-7
TGTGCCAGCAGCTTATTACTCTGTTTAAACTCCTACGAGCAGTACTTC
CASSLLLCLNSYEQYF
>TRBD2|NA|TRBV6-5|TRBJ2-1
TGTGCCAGCACTAGCGGTAATTACAATGAGCAGTTCTTC
CASTSGNYNEQFF
>TRBD2|NA|TRBV24-1|TRBJ2-7
TGTGCCACCAGTGACCAGGGACTAGCGGGAACGGTCGAGCAGTACTTC
CATSDQGLAGTVEQYF
>TRBD2|few|TRBV2|TRBJ2-1
TGTGCCAGCAGTGGACCACTAGCGGGAGGGCCGGGTGAGCAGTTCTTC
CASSGPLAGGPGEQFF
>NA|NA|TRBV19|TRBJ1-3
TGTGCCAGTACGTCCCAGTTCTCTGGAAACACCATATATTTT
CASTSQFSGNTIYF
>NA|NA|TRBV27|TRBJ2-7
TGTGCCAGCAGTCGCTTGGGGCAGGGGACGGGGGAGCAGTACTTC
CASSRLGQGTGEQYF
>NA|few|TRBV12-3/TRBV12-4|TRBJ2-5
TGTGCCAGCAGTTTCGACAGTCAAGAGACCCAGTACTTC
CASSFDSQETQYF
>NA|NA|TRBV5-1|TRBJ2-1
TGCGCCAGCAGCTTGGCCCTGGCGGGCCTCTCCTACAATGAGCAGTTCTTC
CASSLALAGLSYNEQFF
>NA|once|TRBV19|TRBJ1-1
TGTGCCAGTAGTATCTGGGGCTACACTGAAGCTTTCTTT
CASSIWGYTEAFF
>TRBD2|NA|TRBV2|TRBJ2-1
TGTGCCAGCAATTTTTTAGCGGGGGGATACAATGAGCAGTTCTTC
CASNFLAGGYNEQFF
>NA|NA|TRBV3-1/TRBV3-2|TRBJ1-1
TGTGCCAGCAGCCAAGATAGCGCTGAAGCTTTCTTT
CASSQDSAEAFF
>TRBD1|NA|TRBV19|TRBJ1-1
TGTGCCAGTAAACAACAGGGGCACATGAACACTGAAGCTTTCTTT
CASKQQGHMNTEAFF
>TRBD1|NA|TRBV4-2|TRBJ2-1
TGTGCCAGCAGCCAAGAAGGAGGGACAGGGGGCTATGAGCAGTTCTTC
CASSQEGGTGGYEQFF
>NA|NA|TRBV11-2|TRBJ1-5
TGTGCCAGCAGCTTAGAGGCAGGGTTGTTCCAGCCCCAGCATTTT
CASSLEAGLFQPQHF
>NA|few|TRBV5-1|TRBJ1-1
TGCGCCAGCAGCTTGGACAGGGTGATGAACACTGAAGCTTTCTTT
CASSLDRVMNTEAFF
>NA|NA|TRBV2|TRBJ2-7
TGTGCCAGCAGTGACGGTAGTGGTAGCGGCTACGAGCAGTACTTC
CASSDGSGSGYEQYF
>NA|NA|TRBV28|TRBJ2-7
TGTGCCAGCAGTTTATGGTTCACTTCCGCTAGCGCCAGCCGTTACGAGCAGTACTTC
CASSLWFTSASASRYEQYF
>NA|NA|TRBV5-6|TRBJ1-6
TGTGCCAGCAGCTTTATACAGAACTATAATTCACCCCTCCACTTT
CASSFIQNYNSPLHF
>TRBD1|NA|TRBV7-9|TRBJ2-1
TGTGCCAGCAGCTTAAGACAGGGGAACTACAATGAGCAGTTCTTC
CASSLRQGNYNEQFF
>NA|NA|TRBV7-9|TRBJ1-5
TGTGCCAGCAGCTTAACTTGGGACACTAGTAATCAGCCCCAGCATTTT
CASSLTWDTSNQPQHF
>TRBD1|NA|TRBV10-3|TRBJ1-4
TGTGCCATCTCCGAGCAGGGACAGGGGAGTGAAAAACTGTTTTTT
CAISEQGQGSEKLFF
>NA|NA|TRBV6-5|TRBJ2-1
TGTGCCAGCAGGGGTTCATTGGGGGGTGATGAGCAGTTCTTC
CASRGSLGGDEQFF
>TRBD2|NA|TRBV9|TRBJ2-2
TGTGCCAGCAGCCCACGGGCGGGAGGTCGTACCGGGGAGCTGTTTTTT
CASSPRAGGRTGELFF
>TRBD2|NA|TRBV12-5|TRBJ2-1
TGTGCTAGTGGTTTTGGGGCAAGCGGGGGAAACAATGAGCAGTTCTTC
CASGFGASGGNNEQFF
>TRBD1|NA|TRBV28|TRBJ1-2
TGTGCCAGCAGTCCGAGGGACAGGGATTACTATGGCTACACCTTC
CASSPRDRDYYGYTF
>NA|NA|TRBV4-1|TRBJ1-2
TGCGCCAGCAGCCAAGATGCCAGGGTAAACTATGGCTACACCTTC
CASSQDARVNYGYTF
>NA|NA|TRBV2|TRBJ1-3
TGTGCCAGCAGTGAAAACACCAACTCTGGAAACACCATATATTTT
CASSENTNSGNTIYF
>NA|NA|TRBV11-2|TRBJ1-1
TGTGCCAGCAGCTTAAACCCCCAAGCGGGCACTGAAGCTTTCTTT
CASSLNPQAGTEAFF
>NA|NA|TRBV12-3/TRBV12-4|TRBJ2-7
TGTGCCAGCAGCCGGTTAACCTACGAGCAGTACTTC
CASSRLTYEQYF
>TRBD1|many|TRBV27|TRBJ1-2
TGTGCCAGCAAACAGGGGACTCTGGGCTACACCTTC
CASKQGTLGYTF
>TRBD1|NA|TRBV6-2/TRBV6-3|TRBJ1-1
TGTGCCAGCAGCCCTCAGGGGGAGACTGTCACTGAAGCTTTCTTT
CASSPQGETVTEAFF
>NA|NA|TRBV3-1/TRBV3-2|TRBJ1-2
TGTGCCAGCAGCCCGGAACGACAGGAAAGAATCTTCTATGGCTACACCTTC
CASSPERQERIFYGYTF
>NA|NA|TRBV12-3/TRBV12-4|TRBJ1-2
TGTGCCAGCAGCCCCGAGAACTATGGCTACACCTTC
CASSPENYGYTF
>TRBD2|NA|TRBV6-5|TRBJ2-2
TGTGCCAGCAGTTCTTTAGCGGGAGTTACCGGGGAGCTGTTTTTT
CASSSLAGVTGELFF
>TRBD2|NA|TRBV5-1|TRBJ2-2
TGCGCCAGCAGCTTGGGGGGACTAGCGGGAGTCGTCACCGGGGAGCTGTTTTTT
CASSLGGLAGVVTGELFF
>TRBD1|NA|TRBV30|TRBJ1-1
TGTGCCTGGAGAATCGGGACAGTTAACACTGAAGCTTTCTTT
CAWRIGTVNTEAFF
>NA|NA|TRBV6-2/TRBV6-3|TRBJ2-1
TGTGCCAGCAGTTACGAGGGCGGGGTGGGATATGAGCAGTTCTTC
CASSYEGGVGYEQFF
>NA|NA|TRBV19|TRBJ2-1
TGTGCCAGTAGCGGGACTCCTGACAATGAGCAGTTCTTC
CASSGTPDNEQFF
>TRBD1|NA|TRBV6-1|TRBJ1-5
TGTGCCAGCAGTGAAAACAGGGGCTCGGATCAGCCCCAGCATTTT
CASSENRGSDQPQHF
>NA|NA|TRBV30|TRBJ2-7
TGTGCCTGCAAGGACAGTGGGGCCTACGAGCAGTACTTC
CACKDSGAYEQYF
>TRBD1|few|TRBV12-3/TRBV12-4|TRBJ1-2
TGTGCCAGCAGTCCGACAGGGGGCTATGGCTACACCTTC
CASSPTGGYGYTF
>NA|NA|TRBV6-4|TRBJ2-2
TGTGCCAGCAGGGAGGGATGGACCGGGGAGCTGTTTTTT
CASREGWTGELFF
>NA|NA|TRBV9|TRBJ1-1
TGTGCCAGCAGCGCATATTCAGGGAACACTGAAGCTTTCTTT
CASSAYSGNTEAFF
>TRBD1|NA|TRBV6-5|TRBJ2-7
TGTGCCAGCAGAGCCTCAGGGGGCGCGATGCTTTTGGGCTTC
CASRASGGAMLLGF
>TRBD1|many|TRBV5-1|TRBJ1-2
TGCGCCAGCAGCCAAATGGGACAGGGATATGGCTACACCTTC
CASSQMGQGYGYTF
>NA|NA|TRBV6-6|TRBJ1-1
TGTGCCAGCAGTTATGCCAGGAACACTGAAGCTTTCTTT
CASSYARNTEAFF
>NA|NA|TRBV7-9|TRBJ1-5
TGTGCCAGCAGCTTAAGTAGGGGTCAGCCCCAGCATTTT
CASSLSRGQPQHF
>NA|once|TRBV2|TRBJ1-2
TGTGCCAGCAGTGATGGCGGGGGGCGCGGCTATGGCTACACCTTC
CASSDGGGRGYGYTF